One TCR beta chain is described in this entry. Its antigen is as yet unknown. The sample comes from a study of T cells after yellow fever vaccination. Whole-study results and caveats: Although the secondary response was weaker, it peaked faster, at day 5 versus 15. Abundant clonotypes from the bulk population could contaminate FACS-sorted repertoires.

TCRdb reanalysed the 5' RACE reads using MiXCR and keeps one entry per CDR3 protein. The sample shows around 330,000 distinct CDR3 sequences, about 3.5% of them seen only once. The CDR3 has 18 amino acids. The V segment lost 5 bases and the J segment 0 bases; nucleotides outside the gene matches: 15. In germline, CDR1 is SQVTM, CDR2 ANQGSEA. The V gene is TRBV29-1, the J gene TRBJ2-3; 9 positions match TRBD2. The sequence came from a man aged 18 to 29 who received the YFV17D yellow fever vaccine. The sample in question was PBMCs, obtained on the day of the yellow fever booster vaccination. CDR3 DNA: TGCAGCGTTAGCGGGGGGCCATCTTGGGGGCTAAGCACAGATACGCAGTATTTT. Its protein product is CSVSGGPSWGLSTDTQYF.